These 6 T cell receptor beta chains were sequenced from one sample in a study of T cells in Graves' hyperthyroidism and ophthalmopathy. RNA transcripts served as the template for amplifying TCR beta CDR3 regions. A first-round RT-PCR of the TCR CDR3 used the HTBI primer set. TCRdb reprocessed the multiplex PCR reads with MiXCR, giving one entry per CDR3 protein. Altogether nearly 600,000 distinct CDR3 sequences are present, more than 11% being singletons, with the ten largest covering roughly 5.5%. The sample consisted of blood. The source of these receptors is a woman between 25 and 40 years old with Graves' hyperthyroidism that later progressed to Graves' ophthalmopathy.

The sample holds a few counts of this clonotype. V is TRBV3-1 and J is TRBJ2-5; 8 bases match TRBD2. This CDR3 is 15 amino acids long. Looked up from germline, CDR1 is LGHDT and CDR2 is YNNKEL (reference sequence). V lost 4 bases to trimming and J lost 4 bases; unmatched junction nucleotides: 8. CDR3 DNA: TGTGCCAGCAGCCGGACGGGGGGGACGGGAGAGACCCAGTACTTC. This translates into CASSRTGGTGETQYF.

The table lists this clonotype with many counts. V usage is TRBV27 and J usage is TRBJ1-5, with D tentatively TRBD1 (6 bases). CDR3 length: 15 amino acids. Germline values: CDR1 MNHEY, CDR2 SMNVEV (reference sequence). The V end lost 5 bases, the J end lost 4 bases, and 15 bases lay between the germline ends. The CDR3, as DNA: TGTGCCAGCAGTCCCCCCCCGGGGGCTAATCAGCCCCAGCATTTT. Its translation is CASSPPPGANQPQHF.

This clonotype was counted many times. The chain recombines TRBV10-3 with TRBJ1-2; tentative D call: TRBD1 (5 bases). Germline CDR1 ENHRY, CDR2 SYGVKD. The CDR3 is 13 residues long. V was clipped by 6 bases and J by 2 bases, with 10 bases between them. CDR3: CAIRGRENYGYTF. For the CDR3, the DNA is TGTGCCATCAGGGGCAGGGAGAACTATGGCTACACCTTC.

This clonotype was recorded many times. V usage is TRBV20-1 and J usage is TRBJ1-1; D gene ambiguous. Germline CDR1 DFQATT, CDR2 SNEGSKA (reference sequence). V was clipped by 3 bases and J by 0 bases, with 8 bases between them. This CDR3 spans 13 amino acids. CDR3 in amino acids: CSARRFMNTEAFF. The CDR3 coding sequence is TGCAGTGCTAGGCGGTTTATGAACACTGAAGCTTTCTTT.

This clonotype was seen ten or more times. The chain uses TRBV12-3 or TRBV12-4 and TRBJ2-7, with 9 bases that match TRBD1. This CDR3 has 13 residues. V dropped 11 bases and J dropped 1; count of bases not matched to a gene: 6. The CDR3 DNA reads as TGTGCCTGTGGACAGGGGACTTCCTACGAGCAGTACTTC. Translation: CACGQGTSYEQYF.

This clonotype was seen repeatedly, ten times or more. The chain carries TRBV24-1 and TRBJ1-1, with no clear D. The V gene lost 2 bases and the J gene lost 3 bases, with 6 bases spanning the gap. The V gene's germline CDR1 is KGHDR and CDR2 SFDVKD. The CDR3 spans 13 residues. As DNA, the CDR3 is TGTGCCACCAGTGATTATGGCGACACTGAAGCTTTCTTT. Residues: CATSDYGDTEAFF.